The TCR beta chain described here comes from a study of blood T cell repertoires in COVID-19. Across the whole study: Sites in the United States, Italy and Spain provided acute and convalescent COVID-19 samples. PBMCs, B-cell-depleted T cells, or T cells provided the cDNA or gDNA that made up the material.

The CDR3 totals 15 residues. The ends lost 0 bases at V and 4 bases at J; junction bases unmatched: 5. Germline lookup yields CDR1 SGHNT and CDR2 YYREEE (reference sequence). TCRdb's copy holds only in-frame clones and misses some; the assay was immunoSEQ multiplex PCR. The sample gives a few hundred thousand clones, roughly 87% of which show up once; around 0.8% is in the top ten. The V call is TRBV5-4, the J call TRBJ2-7; 9 bases line up with TRBD1. This sequence originates from a woman between 25 and 40 years old with acute or convalescent COVID-19. Material: peripheral blood. The CDR3 bases are TGTGCCAGCAGCTTGGGTCCGGGACAGGGTTACGAGCAGTACTTC. It specifies CASSLGPGQGYEQYF.